This TCR beta chain came from a study of PD-L1 blockade in urothelial cancer. The wider study: Atezolizumab, begun by patients in the mid-2010s, was given at 1,200 mg intravenously every 3 weeks. Study results and limitations: Larger 3-week expansion of tumor-associated blood clones was seen in durable-benefit patients.

Measured with immunoSEQ multiplex PCR; TCRdb has only the in-frame clones, and not every one. The table has 100,000 to 150,000 clones, roughly 86% seen once. In regard to this clone: Its specificity is not known.

From germline, CDR1 is SEHNR and CDR2 FQNEAQ (reference sequence). This CDR3 region has 16 residues. J lost 5 bases, V lost 5 bases, and 11 bases had no gene match. As to time point: peripheral blood 6 weeks after treatment start. The sample in question was PBMCs, obtained around atezolizumab (anti-PD-L1) treatment. The rearrangement joins TRBV7-9 to TRBJ2-5; 10 bases match TRBD2. The TCR originated in a man aged 50-60 years with urothelial cancer. CDR3 nucleotide sequence: TGTGCCAGCAGCCCGTTAGCGGGAGGAGTGAGGGAGACCCAGTACTTC. Residues: CASSPLAGGVRETQYF.